This T cell receptor (beta chain) was recorded in a study of human T cells and chemical hapten exposure. Study-wide background: Cases of alopecia areata, totalis or universalis occurred in a predominantly female patient group. General observations from the study: Positive correlation was observed between PT1 expanded TCR counts and patch test score.

Regarding time point: patch test 1, 2 weeks after DPC sensitization. The treatment was: therapeutic diphenylcyclopropenone sensitization with weekly scalp DPC. At patch-test visits, sampling came before the patch test. This clonotype was seen at least ten times. Its antigen remains unidentified. This CDR3 is built from 15 residues. J gave up 1 base and V 6 bases, and 1 base lay outside the gene matches. The V gene's germline CDR1 is SQVTM and CDR2 ANQGSEA. What the library attached to individual cDNA molecules were unique molecular identifiers. A single record per CDR3 protein comes from TCRdb applying MiXCR to the RACE reads. The repertoire holds tens of thousands of distinct CDR3 sequences, with roughly a tenth as singletons.

This chain connects TRBV29-1 to TRBJ2-6, with 12 nucleotides matching TRBD2. The sequencing used whole blood, collected in connection with sensitization to the hapten diphenylcyclopropenone (DPC). This sequence was found in a man in his forties with alopecia areata. Some clones in this sample may be carry-over from other donors' samples. CDR3 region: CSVGLAGSGANVLTF. The CDR3 bases are TGCAGCGTCGGACTAGCGGGATCTGGGGCCAACGTCCTGACTTTC.